The TCR beta chain described here comes from a study of response to subunit inactivated influenza vaccine. Study-level findings and limits: Authors suggested seasonal influenza vaccinations each recruit few new T cells.

Turning to this clonotype: Antigen unknown.

One entry per CDR3 protein results from TCRdb running MiXCR on the RT-PCR reads. The sample yields around 540,000 distinct CDR3 sequences, around 11% seen once. This sequence was found in a man aged 45-60 years who received an inactivated influenza vaccine. Sequences were derived from PBMCs from blood, sampled on the day of vaccination.

The CDR3 sequence: CASSFYGGTDTQYF. CDR3 DNA sequence: TGTGCCAGCAGTTTTTATGGGGGCACAGATACGCAGTATTTT. The V and J genes are TRBV28 and TRBJ2-3; D not certain. CDR1 is MDHEN, CDR2 SYDVKM, per germline. The V and J ends lost 3 bases and 1 base respectively, with 8 bases between them. The CDR3 covers 14 residues.